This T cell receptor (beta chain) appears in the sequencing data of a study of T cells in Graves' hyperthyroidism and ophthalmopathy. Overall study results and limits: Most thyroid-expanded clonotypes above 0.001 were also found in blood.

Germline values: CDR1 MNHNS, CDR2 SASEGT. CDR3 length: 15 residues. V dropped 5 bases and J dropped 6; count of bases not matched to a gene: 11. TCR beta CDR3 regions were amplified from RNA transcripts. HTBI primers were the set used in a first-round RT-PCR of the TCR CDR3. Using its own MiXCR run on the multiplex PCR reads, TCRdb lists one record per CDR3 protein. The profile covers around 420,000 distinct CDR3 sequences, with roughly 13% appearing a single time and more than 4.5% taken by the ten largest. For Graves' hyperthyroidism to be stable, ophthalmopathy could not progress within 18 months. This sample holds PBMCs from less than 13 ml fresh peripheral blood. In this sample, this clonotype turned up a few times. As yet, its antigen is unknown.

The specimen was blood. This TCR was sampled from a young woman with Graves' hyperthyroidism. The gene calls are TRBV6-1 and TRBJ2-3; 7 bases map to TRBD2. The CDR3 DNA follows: TGTGCCAGCAGTTCTGGGGGGGGAGGGAGGGATACGCAGTATTTT. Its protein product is CASSSGGGGRDTQYF.